Presented here are 32 T cell receptor beta chains from one specimen sequenced in a study of siplizumab effects on memory and regulatory T cells. The repertoire was sequenced with immunoSEQ multiplex PCR; TCRdb's copy has only in-frame clones and lacks some. This table holds about 100,000 clones, about 95% found once. Material: non-Treg CD4+ T cells sorted from blood. The receptors were gathered from a human donor in good health.

This chain links TRBV11-2 with TRBJ1-1; D is unresolved. This CDR3 contains 13 residues. Germline CDR1 and CDR2: SGHAT and FQNNGV. Trimming removed 2 bases from V and 0 bases from J, with 4 bases in between. CDR3 residues: CASSLKLNTEAFF. The CDR3 coding sequence is TGTGCCAGCAGCTTAAAACTGAACACTGAAGCTTTCTTT.

This chain joins TRBV7-6 and TRBJ2-3; 7 bases agree with TRBD2. Trimming at V came to 5 bases and at J to 2 bases, leaving 13 bases not matched to a gene. This CDR3 spans 17 amino acids. The germline gives CDR1 SGHVS, CDR2 FNYEAQ. The CDR3 sequence: CASSPTRLADLTDTQYF. CDR3 in DNA: TGTGCCAGCAGCCCCACTCGTCTAGCGGACCTCACAGATACGCAGTATTTT.

The chain is built from TRBV5-1 and TRBJ1-1; D gene unclear. Trimming stripped 4 bases from V and 1 base from J, with 11 bases between. Germline V gene sequence: CDR1 SGHRS, CDR2 YFSETQ. The CDR3 is 14 amino acids. The CDR3 DNA follows: TGCGCCAGCAGCAGGGTCAGAGAGAACACTGAAGCTTTCTTT. Translating gives CASSRVRENTEAFF. Full variable domain (remainder filled in from reference TRBV5-1 and TRBJ1-1): KAGVTQTPRYLIKTRGQQVTLSCSPISGHRSVSWYQQTPGQGLQFLFEYFSETQRNKGNFPGRFSGRQFSNSRSEMNVSTLELGDSALYLCASSRVRENTEAFFGQGTRLTVV.

The chain uses TRBV6-6 and TRBJ1-1; 9 bases are a match to TRBD1. The CDR3 is 12 amino acids. V was clipped by 5 bases and J by 7 bases; unmatched bases: 2. The germline V gene has CDR1 MNHNY and CDR2 SVGAGI (reference sequence). The CDR3 DNA sequence: TGTGCCAGCAGTAAGGGACAGGGTGAAGCTTTCTTT. This codes for CASSKGQGEAFF.

This chain connects TRBV4-2 to TRBJ2-1; a possible D gene is TRBD2 (5 bases). V dropped 4 bases and J dropped 5 bases, with 12 bases sitting between them. This CDR3 contains 14 residues. From germline, CDR1 is LGHNA and CDR2 YNFKEQ. The CDR3 here is CASSPLTGNNEQFF. The CDR3 DNA reads as TGTGCCAGCAGCCCCCTGACGGGGAACAATGAGCAGTTCTTC.

The V and J genes are TRBV19 and TRBJ1-3; D remains unclear. Germline CDR1 reads LNHDA; CDR2 reads SQIVND (reference sequence). The CDR3 runs 14 residues. V gave up 3 bases and J gave up 2 bases, with 8 bases separating them. Here the CDR3 DNA reads TGTGCCAGTAGTATTCCGGGGACTGGAAACACCATATATTTT. Residues: CASSIPGTGNTIYF.

This clone is a singleton in its sample. The V and J genes are TRBV7-3 and TRBJ2-3; 16 bases map to TRBD2. The CDR3 is 19 residues long. V trimming: 1 base; J trimming: 5 bases; junction bases outside the gene matches: 9. The germline V gene has CDR1 SGHTA and CDR2 FQGTGA. The CDR3 protein is CASSLMPGLAGGGGDTQYF. In nucleotides, the CDR3 is TGTGCCAGCAGCTTAATGCCGGGACTAGCGGGAGGGGGCGGAGATACGCAGTATTTT.

The chain joins TRBV9 to TRBJ1-1; no clear D. Germline loops: CDR1 SGDLS, CDR2 YYNGEE. The CDR3 spans 15 residues. V was trimmed by 3 bases and J by 4 bases, leaving 16 bases between them. The CDR3 reads CASSDKKGLGTEAFF. The CDR3 nucleotides are TGTGCCAGCAGCGATAAGAAGGGCTTGGGCACTGAAGCTTTCTTT.

The genes are TRBV6-6 and TRBJ2-2, with TRBD2 matching 7 bases. V was pared by 6 bases and J by 7 bases, with 5 bases of the junction left unmatched. Per the germline V gene, CDR1 is MNHNY and CDR2 is SVGAGI (reference sequence). The CDR3 loop spans 13 amino acids. CDR3 coding DNA: TGTGCCAGCAGCGGGAGGATTATCGGGGAGCTGTTTTTT. It encodes CASSGRIIGELFF.

In DNA form, the CDR3 reads TGTGCCAGCACCTTGGGTCGGGGTGGCTACACCTTC. It specifies CASTLGRGGYTF. This chain uses TRBV28 with TRBJ1-2; D gene uncertain. Germline V CDR1 and CDR2: MDHEN, SYDVKM. V lost 7 bases and J 7 bases, leaving 13 bases between the germline ends. The length of the CDR3 is 12 residues.

Worth noting for this clone: A read error may produce the germline difference seen at one junction end. Distinct nucleotide sequences in the sample also encode this CDR3. V gene TRBV5-1 combines with J gene TRBJ2-2, with D possibly TRBD2 on 5 matching bases. Germline CDR1 reads SGHRS; CDR2 reads YFSETQ. The CDR3 spans 15 residues. CDR3 bases: TGCGCCAGCAGCTTGGCCATTTCGAACACCGGGGAACTGTTTTTT. Its protein is CASSLAISNTGELFF.

V and J are TRBV9 and TRBJ2-1; 9 bases fit TRBD2. The ends lost 2 bases at V and 6 bases at J; junction bases unmatched: 6. The germline V gene has CDR1 SGDLS and CDR2 YYNGEE. The CDR3 extends over 15 amino acids. The CDR3 coding sequence is TGTGCCAGCAGCGTTAGCGGGAGCGAGTTCAATGAGCAGTTCTTC. Its protein product is CASSVSGSEFNEQFF.

The chain joins TRBV27 to TRBJ1-6; 7 nucleotides match TRBD1. Germline CDR1 and CDR2: MNHEY and SMNVEV (reference sequence). V trimming: 5 bases; J trimming: 8 bases; junction bases outside the gene matches: 9. The CDR3 has 15 residues. CDR3 coding DNA: TGTGCCAGCAGTCCACACAGGGGTCTAGATTCACCCCTCCACTTT. This sequence encodes CASSPHRGLDSPLHF.

This chain joins TRBV27 and TRBJ2-5; TRBD1 agrees at 8 bases. This CDR3 comprises 14 residues. CDR1 and CDR2 (germline): MNHEY, SMNVEV (reference sequence). Germline trimming cut 5 bases from V and 7 bases from J; bases unmatched to any gene: 9. CDR3 bases: TGTGCCAGCAGTACGGACAGGGCTCTCAGGACCCAGTACTTC. This encodes CASSTDRALRTQYF.

The rearrangement links TRBV5-5 to TRBJ2-3; 12 bases match TRBD2. CDR1 SGHKS and CDR2 YYEKEE come from the germline V gene (reference sequence). Trimming cost V 4 bases and J 6 bases; bases outside gene matches: 6. The CDR3 runs 15 residues. The CDR3 nucleotides read TGTGCCAGCAGCCCAAGACTAGCGGGAGCCGATACGCAGTATTTT. It yields the protein CASSPRLAGADTQYF.

The chain combines TRBV9 with TRBJ2-4; D is undetermined. The germline V gene encodes CDR1 SGDLS and CDR2 YYNGEE. The CDR3 covers 15 residues. Trimming removed 6 bases from V and 0 bases from J, with 13 bases in between. CDR3 sequence reads: CASTPGAVAKNIQYF. The CDR3, as DNA: TGTGCCAGCACCCCCGGTGCGGTAGCCAAAAACATTCAGTACTTC.

This CDR3 reads CASSFAGSSGQETQYF. The CDR3 DNA is TGCGCCAGCAGCTTCGCAGGGTCTAGCGGCCAAGAGACCCAGTACTTC. J is TRBJ2-5 and V is TRBV5-1; 7 bases align to TRBD2. Losses at the gene ends were 2 bases for V and 1 base for J; bases not matched to a gene: 8. The CDR3 has 16 residues. CDR1 and CDR2 from the germline V gene are SGHRS and YFSETQ. Drawing the rest from reference TRBV5-1 and TRBJ2-5, the complete variable domain is KAGVTQTPRYLIKTRGQQVTLSCSPISGHRSVSWYQQTPGQGLQFLFEYFSETQRNKGNFPGRFSGRQFSNSRSEMNVSTLELGDSALYLCASSFAGSSGQETQYFGPGTRLLVL.

This clone was seen only once. The chain joins TRBV5-6 to TRBJ1-3; unclear D gene. Trimming stripped 0 bases from V and 0 bases from J, with 13 bases between. Germline CDR1 reads SGHDT; CDR2 reads YYEEEE. This CDR3 region has 17 residues. CDR3 nucleotide sequence: TGTGCCAGCAGCTTGGTTCCGTACGGAACCTCTGGAAACACCATATATTTT. It encodes CASSLVPYGTSGNTIYF.

The V gene is TRBV6-6, the J gene TRBJ2-7; 8 bases map to TRBD1. Germline CDR1 and CDR2: MNHNY and SVGAGI (reference sequence). With 5 bases clipped from V and 7 bases from J, the junction kept 1 base outside the gene matches. The CDR3 spans 11 residues. Here the CDR3 reads CASSRTGEQYF. The CDR3 nucleotides read TGTGCCAGCAGTCGGACAGGGGAGCAGTACTTC.

The V gene is TRBV6-5, the J gene TRBJ2-7; the D gene could be TRBD1 or TRBD2 (5 bases each). CDR1 and CDR2 from the germline V gene are MNHEY and SVGAGI. The V gene lost 2 bases and the J gene lost 5 bases, with 13 bases spanning the gap. The CDR3 has 14 amino acids. CDR3 DNA: TGTGCCAGCAGTTACCGGCAGGGAGTAGACGAGCAGTACTTC. This gives the protein CASSYRQGVDEQYF.

J is TRBJ1-1 and V is TRBV27; D possibly corresponds to TRBD1 (5 bases). Trimming removed 5 bases from V and 2 bases from J, with 18 bases in between. This CDR3 comprises 16 residues. Germline V gene data show CDR1 as MNHEY and CDR2 as SMNVEV (reference sequence). The CDR3 here is CASSPRPGQINTEAFF. CDR3 DNA: TGTGCCAGCAGTCCTAGACCGGGGCAAATAAACACTGAAGCTTTCTTT.

The V call is TRBV6-5, the J call TRBJ2-1, with D possibly called TRBD1 or TRBD2 (5 bases each). Germline V gene sequence: CDR1 MNHEY, CDR2 SVGAGI. The CDR3 runs to 14 residues. V lost 2 bases and J lost 11, with 16 bases in between. CDR3 amino acids: CASSYPNGEGQQFF. CDR3 sequence (DNA): TGTGCCAGCAGTTACCCGAACGGTGAGGGGCAGCAGTTCTTC.

V is TRBV7-3 and J is TRBJ2-1; tentative D call: TRBD1 (6 bases). The CDR3 runs 15 residues. The germline CDR1 and CDR2 sequences are SGHTA and FQGTGA. V was shortened by 1 base and J by 8 bases, with 15 bases between the two germline ends. Here the CDR3 DNA reads TGTGCCAGCAGCTTAAGTTCCCCAGGGGTTGATGAGCAGTTCTTC. Translated: CASSLSSPGVDEQFF.

The sample holds one count of this clone. The rearrangement joins TRBV6-4 to TRBJ2-1; possibly TRBD1 for D (6 bases). Trimming pared 2 bases from V and 6 bases from J, leaving 14 bases between. Germline loops: CDR1 MRHNA, CDR2 SNTAGT. CDR3 length: 15 amino acids. The CDR3: CASSDTWVGANEQFF. The CDR3 DNA follows: TGTGCCAGCAGTGACACCTGGGTGGGGGCCAATGAGCAGTTCTTC.

The CDR3 nucleotides are TGTGCCAGCAGGTCCAGCCGTCAGCCCCAGCATTTT. The encoded protein is CASRSSRQPQHF. The chain combines TRBV28 with TRBJ1-5; D ambiguous. Between the trimmed V and J ends, which lost 6 bases and 6 bases, there was a span of 9 bases. The CDR3 consists of 12 residues. Germline-derived CDR1 and CDR2 are MDHEN and SYDVKM.

The genes are TRBV28 and TRBJ1-5; TRBD1 matches 9 bases. Losses at the gene ends were 4 bases for V and 5 bases for J; bases not matched to a gene: 6. The germline gives CDR1 MDHEN, CDR2 SYDVKM. The CDR3 consists of 15 residues. The CDR3 sequence is CASSYRDRDYQPQHF. The DNA of the CDR3 is TGTGCCAGCAGTTACCGGGACAGGGATTATCAGCCCCAGCATTTT. Together with reference TRBV28 and TRBJ1-5, the CDR3 gives the full variable domain: DVKVTQSSRYLVKRTGEKVFLECVQDMDHENMFWYRQDPGLGLRLIYFSYDVKMKEKGDIPEGYSVSREKKERFSLILESASTNQTSMYLCASSYRDRDYQPQHFGDGTRLSIL.

The chain links TRBV27 to TRBJ2-7; D uncertain. The CDR3 spans 17 residues. CDR1 and CDR2 (germline): MNHEY, SMNVEV (reference sequence). The ends were cut back, 3 bases at V and 3 bases at J, with 21 bases in the middle. The CDR3 sequence: CASSLELRRAYFYEQYF. CDR3 nucleotide sequence: TGTGCCAGCAGTTTGGAGTTGCGAAGGGCCTACTTCTACGAGCAGTACTTC.

In this sample, this clone turned up once. This chain uses TRBV30 with TRBJ2-7, with D possibly being TRBD1 (5 bases). CDR3 length: 17 amino acids. Germline-derived CDR1 and CDR2 are GTSNPN and SVGIG (reference sequence). Deletions cut 0 bases from V and 3 bases from J, with 21 bases between. The CDR3 reads CAWSVGATLKGNYEQYF. CDR3 nucleotide sequence: TGTGCCTGGAGTGTAGGGGCTACCCTTAAGGGGAACTACGAGCAGTACTTC.

The gene calls are TRBV14 and TRBJ2-6, with D uncertain. Germline V lookup: CDR1 SGHDN, CDR2 FVKESK. Trimming removed 6 bases at V and 4 bases at J, with 4 bases between. This CDR3 has 12 residues. CDR3 nucleotides: TGTGCCAGCAGTGCAGGGGCCAACGTCCTGACTTTC. Its protein product is CASSAGANVLTF.

This CDR3 reads CASSLESNQPQHF. CDR3 bases: TGTGCCAGCAGCTTGGAAAGCAATCAGCCCCAGCATTTT. The chain employs TRBV5-5 and TRBJ1-5; D ambiguous. The CDR3 contains 13 residues. The germline V gene has CDR1 SGHKS and CDR2 YYEKEE (reference sequence). V was trimmed by 0 bases and J by 1 base, leaving 2 bases between them.

The chain links TRBV27 to TRBJ1-5, with 9 bases lining up with TRBD1. CDR1 is MNHEY, CDR2 SMNVEV, per germline (reference sequence). The junction had 11 bases not matched to a gene; V was cut back by 8 bases and J by 6 bases. The CDR3 length is 15 residues. CDR3 bases: TGTGCCAGCGGAACGACAGGGGGATTAATTCAGCCCCAGCATTTT. It specifies CASGTTGGLIQPQHF.

The chain carries TRBV28 and TRBJ1-1, with D perhaps matching TRBD1 (5 bases). Germline V gives CDR1 MDHEN, CDR2 SYDVKM. The V gene lost 9 bases and the J gene lost 4 bases, with 21 bases spanning the gap. The CDR3 is 15 residues long. This CDR3 reads CASTIPLRGFTEAFF. CDR3 DNA: TGTGCCAGTACCATTCCATTACGGGGCTTCACTGAAGCTTTCTTT.